The 10 T cell receptor beta chains in this list originate from one sample, sequenced in a study of naive and memory T cell subsets. Four PCR rounds used nested alpha and beta constant region primers plus the SP2 primer. MiXCR, applied by TCRdb to the UMI-ligation and nested PCR reads, yields one record per CDR3 protein. The sample shows 750 to 800 distinct CDR3 sequences, less than 4.5% of them seen only once. TCR cDNA received a 3' ligated oligonucleotide that carried a UMI. The input for sequencing was skin, taken from a tuberculin skin test site or a saline-injected site (not recorded which). The receptors derive from an adult in good health.

This clonotype is termed medium-sized (0.01 to 0.1%). The chain joins TRBV7-2 to TRBJ1-1; D remains ambiguous. Trimming removed 6 bases from V and 3 bases from J, with 11 bases in between. The CDR3 contains 13 residues. CDR1 and CDR2 (germline): SGHTA, FQGNSA. The CDR3 reads CASRSGLDTEAFF. CDR3 bases: TGTGCCAGCAGGTCGGGCCTTGACACTGAAGCTTTCTTT.

By its share, this clonotype is medium-sized. This chain links TRBV12-3 or TRBV12-4 with TRBJ2-1; 10 bases match TRBD2. The length of the CDR3 is 15 residues. V was clipped by 3 bases and J by 9 bases; unmatched bases: 8. CDR3 DNA: TGTGCCAGCAGTTTGTCACTAGCGGGAAGAGGTGAGCAGTTCTTC. Translation gives CASSLSLAGRGEQFF.

This clonotype ranks as medium-sized (0.01 to 0.1%). This chain uses TRBV6-5 with TRBJ2-1; 10 bases map to TRBD2. With 7 bases clipped from V and 7 bases from J, the junction kept 10 bases outside the gene matches. CDR1 is MNHEY, CDR2 SVGAGI, per germline. The CDR3 extends over 15 amino acids. CDR3 sequence (DNA): TGTGCCAGCATGATACTAGCGGGGCCTTTTAATGAGCAGTTCTTC. This translates into CASMILAGPFNEQFF.

This clonotype rates as medium-sized. This chain joins TRBV4-1 and TRBJ2-5; TRBD2 matches 12 bases. The V segment lost 3 bases and the J segment 5 bases; nucleotides outside the gene matches: 19. This CDR3 region has 20 residues. The V gene's germline CDR1 is MGHRA and CDR2 YSYEKL. The CDR3 DNA reads TGCGCCAGCAGCCAGCCCACAACCTACCTAGCGGGGGGGCCTGAGGAGACCCAGTACTTC. This encodes CASSQPTTYLAGGPEETQYF.

This clonotype is large within its sample. The chain couples TRBV2 to TRBJ1-2, with TRBD1 identical over 7 bases. The CDR3 has 13 amino acids. Per germline, CDR1 SNHLY and CDR2 FYNNEI. V was clipped by 10 bases and J by 2 bases; unmatched bases: 7. CDR3 nucleotides: TGTGCCACAAACACGGGACAGAACTATGGCTACACCTTC. Its protein is CATNTGQNYGYTF.

This clonotype is large. The rearrangement joins TRBV5-1 to TRBJ2-1; TRBD1 or TRBD2 may be the D gene (5 bases each). Trimming pared 0 bases from V and 0 bases from J, leaving 22 bases between. The germline gives CDR1 SGHRS, CDR2 YFSETQ. The CDR3 sequence is 20 residues long. The CDR3 DNA sequence: TGCGCCAGCAGCTTGGGCCACGAGGGACCGTCCTTATACTCCTACAATGAGCAGTTCTTC. Translation: CASSLGHEGPSLYSYNEQFF.

By frequency in the sample, this clonotype is medium-sized. J is TRBJ2-5 and V is TRBV20-1, with D possibly called TRBD1 or TRBD2 (5 bases each). Germline values: CDR1 DFQATT, CDR2 SNEGSKA (reference sequence). V was clipped by 3 bases and J by 0 bases, with 11 bases between them. CDR3 length: 14 residues. CDR3 DNA: TGCAGTGCTAGCCCCGGGACGGACCAAGAGACCCAGTACTTC. Translating it yields CSASPGTDQETQYF.

This clonotype is medium-sized. The chain is built from TRBV18 and TRBJ2-1, with TRBD1 matching 7 bases. V lost 0 bases to trimming and J lost 10 bases; unmatched junction nucleotides: 15. The CDR3 totals 17 residues. CDR1 is KGHSH and CDR2 is LQKENI in the germline V gene. The CDR3 DNA reads TGTGCCAGCTCACCACCGCTTGGACAGGCGGTCAGGGGGGAGCAGTTCTTC. Its protein is CASSPPLGQAVRGEQFF.

This clonotype is large in the sample. The V and J genes are TRBV7-9 and TRBJ2-3; D could derive from TRBD1 or TRBD2 (6 bases each). Germline values: CDR1 SEHNR, CDR2 FQNEAQ (reference sequence). Trimming cost V 5 bases and J 0 bases, with 15 bases left between them. This CDR3 is 16 amino acids long. The CDR3 region is CASSGSGAGSTDTQYF. In DNA form, the CDR3 reads TGTGCCAGCAGCGGCTCGGGGGCCGGTAGCACAGATACGCAGTATTTT.

This clonotype is large by share. The rearrangement links TRBV20-1 to TRBJ1-1, with D possibly being TRBD1 (5 bases). Germline V gene sequence: CDR1 DFQATT, CDR2 SNEGSKA (reference sequence). Between the trimmed V and J ends, which lost 7 bases and 6 bases, there was a span of 24 bases. This CDR3 region has 15 residues. The CDR3 loop reads CSVPPAGGEYPEAFF. The DNA for the CDR3 is TGCAGTGTCCCCCCCGCGGGAGGGGAATACCCTGAAGCTTTCTTT.